The 24 T cell receptor beta chains below come from one sample, sequenced in a study of T cell responses to AZD1222 COVID-19 vaccine. Assay used: immunoSEQ multiplex PCR; TCRdb lists only in-frame clones, some missing. The sample shows fewer than 120,000 clones, 85% to 95% of them seen only once. The sequences come from peripheral blood, collected 28 days after the second AZD1222 dose. The receptors shown here come from an adult who received the AZD1222 COVID-19 vaccine.

This rearrangement joins TRBV30 to TRBJ1-3; tentative D call: TRBD1 (6 bases). Trimming shortened V by 3 bases and J by 1 base, and 19 bases separated the two germline ends. This CDR3 has 17 amino acids. Germline V lookup: CDR1 GTSNPN, CDR2 SVGIG (reference sequence). This chain's CDR3 is CAWSGAHRDLSGNTIYF. In nucleotides, the CDR3 is TGTGCCTGGAGCGGAGCCCACAGGGATCTTTCTGGAAACACCATATATTTT.

The rearrangement uses TRBV11-2 and TRBJ1-1; possible D gene TRBD1, 5 bases. The CDR3 spans 16 residues. Germline CDR1 and CDR2: SGHAT and FQNNGV. Trimming cost V 0 bases and J 0 bases, with 11 bases left between them. CDR3 sequence (DNA): TGTGCCAGCAGCTTAGACCGGAAGGGGATGAACACTGAAGCTTTCTTT. This codes for CASSLDRKGMNTEAFF.

The V call is TRBV19, the J call TRBJ1-3, with 8 bases that match TRBD1. The V and J ends lost 6 bases and 0 bases, in that order; junction bases with no gene match: 16. Germline assignment: CDR1 LNHDA and CDR2 SQIVND (reference sequence). This CDR3 has 19 residues. The CDR3 loop is CASSLAGQASHSSGNTIYF. CDR3 bases: TGTGCCAGTAGCCTAGCGGGACAGGCCTCTCATAGCTCTGGAAACACCATATATTTT.

The rearrangement links TRBV27 to TRBJ2-3; 8 nucleotides line up with TRBD1. The V gene end was trimmed by 6 bases and the J gene end by 0 bases; junction bases not matched to a gene: 5. The CDR3 contains 15 residues. Germline loops: CDR1 MNHEY, CDR2 SMNVEV (reference sequence). Here the CDR3 DNA reads TGTGCCAGCAGGACCTGGACAGGGAGCACAGATACGCAGTATTTT. Its translation is CASRTWTGSTDTQYF.

The gene calls are TRBV18 and TRBJ2-1; 8 nucleotides align to TRBD2. This CDR3 is 16 amino acids long. Trimming took 3 bases from V and 3 from J; bases not matched to a gene: 7. From germline, CDR1 is KGHSH and CDR2 LQKENI. The DNA of the CDR3 is TGTGCCAGCTCACCGCCGGCCAGCGGGAGCTACAATGAGCAGTTCTTC. Its protein is CASSPPASGSYNEQFF.

CDR3 nucleotides: TGTGCCAGCAGCTTAATTGGGAGAAACACCATATATTTT. Its translation: CASSLIGRNTIYF. This chain connects TRBV13 to TRBJ1-3; D unresolved. V was pared by 2 bases and J by 5 bases, with 7 bases between. CDR1 PRHDT and CDR2 FYEKMQ come from the germline V gene (reference sequence). This CDR3 region has 13 residues.

This sequence joins TRBV28 and TRBJ1-5; no clear D gene. V lost 4 bases and J lost 5, with 15 bases in between. In germline, CDR1 is MDHEN, CDR2 SYDVKM. The CDR3 runs 15 residues. CDR3 coding DNA: TGTGCCAGCAGTTCCCCCGGAAAGGCCGATCAGCCCCAGCATTTT. Protein sequence: CASSSPGKADQPQHF.

This clone was seen only a few times. The chain joins TRBV7-9 to TRBJ1-1; a weak D match, TRBD1 (6 bases). V lost 3 bases and J 9 bases, leaving 11 bases between the germline ends. Germline values: CDR1 SEHNR, CDR2 FQNEAQ (reference sequence). CDR3 size: 12 residues. The CDR3 DNA follows: TGTGCCAGCAGCTTTGGACAGCTTCAAGCTTTCTTT. Translating it yields CASSFGQLQAFF.

The chain recombines TRBV9 with TRBJ2-6; the match to TRBD1 covers 7 bases. Germline V gives CDR1 SGDLS, CDR2 YYNGEE. CDR3 length: 18 amino acids. V lost 4 bases and J lost 0; bases outside the gene matches: 10. The DNA of the CDR3 is TGTGCCAGCAGCAAAAGACAGGGTAGGTTCTCTGGGGCCAACGTCCTGACTTTC. Amino acid sequence: CASSKRQGRFSGANVLTF.

This clone has a handful of counts. The chain carries TRBV10-3 and TRBJ2-1, with D tentatively TRBD2 (7 bases). This CDR3 region has 17 residues. V gave up 3 bases and J gave up 2 bases, with 17 bases separating them. Germline CDR1 reads ENHRY; CDR2 reads SYGVKD. The chain's CDR3 is CAISDFQGGGAYNEQFF. The CDR3 DNA is TGTGCCATCAGTGATTTCCAAGGCGGGGGCGCCTACAATGAGCAGTTCTTC.

V gene TRBV6-5 combines with J gene TRBJ1-2; 9 bases map to TRBD1. The germline CDR1 and CDR2 sequences are MNHEY and SVGAGI. This CDR3 contains 14 residues. The J segment lost 5 bases and the V segment lost 2 bases, leaving 3 bases of the junction unmatched. As DNA, the CDR3 is TGTGCCAGCAGTTACGGGACAGGGATTTATGGCTACACCTTC. It specifies CASSYGTGIYGYTF.

This rearrangement joins TRBV11-2 to TRBJ2-1, with no clear D. V was pared by 4 bases and J by 9 bases, with 19 bases between. In germline, CDR1 is SGHAT, CDR2 FQNNGV. The CDR3 loop spans 15 amino acids. The DNA of the CDR3 is TGTGCCAGCAGCTCTGAGACACCCCTTTTCGGTGAGCAGTTCTTC. Protein: CASSSETPLFGEQFF. Looking up the rest from reference TRBV11-2 and TRBJ2-1 gives the full variable domain: EAGVAQSPRYKIIEKRQSVAFWCNPISGHATLYWYQQILGQGPKLLIQFQNNGVVDDSQLPKDRFSAERLKGVDSTLKIQPAKLEDSAVYLCASSSETPLFGEQFFGPGTRLTVL.

The J gene is TRBJ1-4, the V gene TRBV6-2 or TRBV6-3, with D tentatively TRBD1 (5 bases). Deletions cut 2 bases from V and 3 bases from J, with 10 bases between. The V gene's germline CDR1 is MNHEY and CDR2 SVGEGT. The CDR3 is made up of 15 amino acids. The CDR3 sequence is CASSYQGPPNEKLFF. CDR3 coding DNA: TGTGCCAGCAGTTACCAGGGCCCGCCTAATGAAAAACTGTTTTTT.

This chain uses TRBV7-2 with TRBJ1-1; D not certain. CDR1 and CDR2 (germline): SGHTA, FQGNSA. Trimming removed 5 bases from V and 7 bases from J, with 11 bases in between. This CDR3 is 12 amino acids long. CDR3 region: CASSTYLGEAFF. The CDR3 coding sequence is TGTGCCAGCAGCACGTACTTAGGTGAAGCTTTCTTT.

J is TRBJ2-4 and V is TRBV27; 12 nucleotides line up with TRBD2. This CDR3 contains 16 residues. Germline V gene lookup returns CDR1 MNHEY and CDR2 SMNVEV (reference sequence). The V and J ends lost 4 bases and 2 bases, in that order; junction bases with no gene match: 3. The CDR3 bases are TGTGCCAGCAGTTGGACTAGCGGGGTAACCAAAAACATTCAGTACTTC. This encodes CASSWTSGVTKNIQYF.

This chain's CDR3 is CASSFSRTAQPIAKNIQYF. The CDR3, as DNA: TGCGCCAGCAGCTTTTCACGGACAGCGCAACCTATAGCCAAAAACATTCAGTACTTC. The chain is built from TRBV5-1 and TRBJ2-4; D possibly corresponds to TRBD1 (6 bases). The length of the CDR3 is 19 residues. V was pared by 2 bases and J by 0 bases, with 21 bases between. Germline CDR1 is SGHRS and CDR2 is YFSETQ.

The chain couples TRBV6-5 to TRBJ1-3; no clear D gene. Trimming left V 3 bases short and J 4 bases short, with 16 bases between. The CDR3 spans 16 residues. Germline V CDR1 and CDR2: MNHEY, SVGAGI. CDR3 residues: CASSYGIPRIGNTIYF. The CDR3 DNA sequence: TGTGCCAGCAGTTATGGGATTCCGAGAATCGGAAACACCATATATTTT.

The chain carries TRBV5-1 and TRBJ1-2, with 7 bases identical to TRBD1. V lost 0 bases, J lost 2 bases, and 4 bases stayed unmatched. The CDR3 consists of 15 residues. CDR1 and CDR2 (germline): SGHRS, YFSETQ. The CDR3 loop is CASSLGQGGNYGYTF. In DNA form, the CDR3 reads TGCGCCAGCAGCTTGGGACAGGGTGGAAACTATGGCTACACCTTC.

This clone was recorded once. CDR3 loop: CASSWGDYGYTF. The CDR3 DNA follows: TGTGCCAGCAGCTGGGGAGACTATGGCTACACCTTC. The V and J genes are TRBV7-8 and TRBJ1-2; D not resolved. The ends were cut back, 4 bases at V and 3 bases at J, with 6 bases in the middle. The germline gives CDR1 SGHVS, CDR2 FQNEAQ. The CDR3 is 12 residues long.

This clone appeared once. This sequence joins TRBV27 and TRBJ2-7; 11 bases line up with TRBD2. This CDR3 has 15 residues. Germline-derived CDR1 and CDR2 are MNHEY and SMNVEV (reference sequence). J was trimmed by 2 bases and V by 5 bases; bases with no gene match: 5. CDR3 sequence reads: CASSLGTSGTYEQYF. DNA of the CDR3: TGTGCCAGCAGTCTAGGGACTAGCGGTACCTACGAGCAGTACTTC.

The chain joins TRBV19 to TRBJ2-3; TRBD2 is a possible D gene (6 bases). Trimming stripped 11 bases from V and 3 bases from J, with 21 bases between. Germline CDR1 and CDR2: LNHDA and SQIVND (reference sequence). The CDR3 sequence is 15 residues long. This chain's CDR3 is CASTTLGGETDTQYF. For the CDR3, the DNA is TGTGCCTCCACCACACTGGGGGGAGAAACAGATACGCAGTATTTT.

V is TRBV6-5 and J is TRBJ1-1, with TRBD1 identical over 8 bases. This CDR3 region has 13 residues. J lost 2 bases, V lost 7 bases, and 3 bases had no gene match. Germline CDR1 reads MNHEY; CDR2 reads SVGAGI. The DNA of the CDR3 is TGTGCCAGCACGACAGGGGCTAACACTGAAGCTTTCTTT. This encodes CASTTGANTEAFF.

The chain links TRBV2 to TRBJ1-2; 8 positions agree with TRBD1. CDR3 length equals 15 residues. The ends lost 1 base at V and 5 bases at J; junction bases unmatched: 6. Germline-derived CDR1 and CDR2 are SNHLY and FYNNEI. The CDR3 reads CASSEGRGLEYGYTF. DNA of the CDR3: TGTGCCAGCAGTGAAGGCAGGGGGCTTGAGTATGGCTACACCTTC.

This sequence joins TRBV11-2 and TRBJ2-3; TRBD2 matches at 10 bases. The germline V gene encodes CDR1 SGHAT and CDR2 FQNNGV. J gave up 4 bases and V 3 bases, and 4 bases lay outside the gene matches. This CDR3 has 15 amino acids. CDR3 amino acids: CASSFLAGVADTQYF. CDR3 coding DNA: TGTGCCAGCAGCTTCCTAGCGGGAGTGGCAGATACGCAGTATTTT.